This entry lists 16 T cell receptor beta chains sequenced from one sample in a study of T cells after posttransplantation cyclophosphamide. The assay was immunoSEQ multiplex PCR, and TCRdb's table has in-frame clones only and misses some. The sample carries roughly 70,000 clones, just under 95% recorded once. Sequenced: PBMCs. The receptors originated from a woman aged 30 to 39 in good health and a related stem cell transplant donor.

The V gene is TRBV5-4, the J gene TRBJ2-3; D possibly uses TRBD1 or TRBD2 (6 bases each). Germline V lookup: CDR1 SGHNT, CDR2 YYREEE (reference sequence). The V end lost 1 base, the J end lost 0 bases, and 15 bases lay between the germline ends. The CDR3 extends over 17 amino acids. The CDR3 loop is CASSLPDRGESTDTQYF. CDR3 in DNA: TGTGCCAGCAGCTTGCCCGATAGGGGGGAAAGCACAGATACGCAGTATTTT.

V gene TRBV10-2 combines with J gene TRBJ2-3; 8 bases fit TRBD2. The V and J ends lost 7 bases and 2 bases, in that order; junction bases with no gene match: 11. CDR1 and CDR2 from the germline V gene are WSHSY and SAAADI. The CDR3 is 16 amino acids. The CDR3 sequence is CASTGGSGRATDTQYF. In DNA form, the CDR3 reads TGCGCCAGCACGGGAGGGTCCGGGAGGGCCACAGATACGCAGTATTTT.

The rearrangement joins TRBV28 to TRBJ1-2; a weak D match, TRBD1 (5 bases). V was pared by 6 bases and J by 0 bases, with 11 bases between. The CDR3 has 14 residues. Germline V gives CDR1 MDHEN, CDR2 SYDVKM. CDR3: CASSLQGSNYGYTF. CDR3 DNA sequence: TGTGCCAGCAGCCTGCAGGGATCTAACTATGGCTACACCTTC.

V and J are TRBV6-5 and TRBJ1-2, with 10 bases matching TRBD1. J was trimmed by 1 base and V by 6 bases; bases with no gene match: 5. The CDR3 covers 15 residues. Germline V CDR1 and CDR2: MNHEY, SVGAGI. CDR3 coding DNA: TGTGCCAGCAGACTGGACAGGGGGATTAACTATGGCTACACCTTC. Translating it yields CASRLDRGINYGYTF.

The CDR3, as DNA: TGTGCCAGCAGCTTAGTTGGGACCCCCTCCTACGAGCAGTACTTC. It codes for CASSLVGTPSYEQYF. This chain joins TRBV7-2 and TRBJ2-7; D tentatively reads TRBD1 or TRBD2 (5 bases each). Trimming cost V 1 base and J 0 bases, with 10 bases left between them. The CDR3 is 15 amino acids. Germline V gene data show CDR1 as SGHTA and CDR2 as FQGNSA.

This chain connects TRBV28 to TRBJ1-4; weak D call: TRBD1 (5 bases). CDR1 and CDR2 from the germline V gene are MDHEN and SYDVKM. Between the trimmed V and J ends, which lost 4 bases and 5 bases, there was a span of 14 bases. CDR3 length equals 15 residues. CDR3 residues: CASSYQQGGNEKLFF. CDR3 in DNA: TGTGCCAGCAGTTACCAGCAGGGAGGGAATGAAAAACTGTTTTTT.

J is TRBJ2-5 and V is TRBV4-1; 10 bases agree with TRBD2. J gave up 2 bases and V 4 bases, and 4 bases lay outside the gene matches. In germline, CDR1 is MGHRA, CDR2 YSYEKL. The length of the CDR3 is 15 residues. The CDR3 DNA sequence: TGCGCCAGCAGCCGGGGACTAGCGATTCAAGAGACCCAGTACTTC. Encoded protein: CASSRGLAIQETQYF.

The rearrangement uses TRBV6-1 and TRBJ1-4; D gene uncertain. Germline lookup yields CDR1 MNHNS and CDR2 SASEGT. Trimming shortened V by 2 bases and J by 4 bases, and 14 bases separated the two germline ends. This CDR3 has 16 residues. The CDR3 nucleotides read TGTGCCAGCAGTGAACCTCTTAGACTGATTAATGAAAAACTGTTTTTT. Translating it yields CASSEPLRLINEKLFF.

CDR3 in amino acids: CASSLSGQGAEQYF. In nucleotides, the CDR3 is TGTGCCAGCAGTTTGTCGGGACAGGGGGCCGAGCAGTACTTC. This sequence joins TRBV6-6 and TRBJ2-7; the match to TRBD1 covers 12 bases. The CDR3 totals 14 residues. The J segment lost 6 bases and the V segment lost 4 bases, leaving 4 bases of the junction unmatched. The germline CDR1 and CDR2 sequences are MNHNY and SVGAGI (reference sequence).

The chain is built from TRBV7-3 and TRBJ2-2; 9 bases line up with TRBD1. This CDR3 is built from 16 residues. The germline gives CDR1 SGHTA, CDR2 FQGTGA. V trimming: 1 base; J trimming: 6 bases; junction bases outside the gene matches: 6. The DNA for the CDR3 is TGTGCCAGCAGCTTAAGACGGACAGGGGACGCCGGGGAGCTGTTTTTT. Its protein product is CASSLRRTGDAGELFF.

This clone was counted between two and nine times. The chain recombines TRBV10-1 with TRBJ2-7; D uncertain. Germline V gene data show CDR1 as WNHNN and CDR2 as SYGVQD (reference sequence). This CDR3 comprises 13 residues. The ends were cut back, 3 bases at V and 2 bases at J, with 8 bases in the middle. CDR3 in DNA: TGCGCCAGCAGTGATCCAGCCACCTACGAGCAGTACTTC. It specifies CASSDPATYEQYF.

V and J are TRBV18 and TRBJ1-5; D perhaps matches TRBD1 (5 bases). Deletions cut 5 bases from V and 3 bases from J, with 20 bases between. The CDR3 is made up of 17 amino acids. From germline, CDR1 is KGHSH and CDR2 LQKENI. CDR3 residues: CASSSGRGEEVNQPQHF. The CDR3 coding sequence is TGTGCCAGCTCATCGGGGCGGGGGGAGGAGGTCAATCAGCCCCAGCATTTT.

The CDR3 DNA reads TGTGCCAGCAGGGATAACAGGGGGGGGGCGGGCACTGAAGCTTTCTTT. Translated: CASRDNRGGAGTEAFF. The chain couples TRBV7-2 to TRBJ1-1; TRBD1 agrees at 8 bases. The J segment lost 4 bases and the V segment lost 6 bases, leaving 13 bases of the junction unmatched. Germline CDR1 is SGHTA and CDR2 is FQGNSA. The CDR3 runs to 16 residues.

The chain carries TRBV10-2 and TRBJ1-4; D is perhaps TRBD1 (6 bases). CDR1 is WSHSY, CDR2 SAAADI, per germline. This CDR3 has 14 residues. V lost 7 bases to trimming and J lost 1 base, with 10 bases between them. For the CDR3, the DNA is TGCGCCAGCACGGAACAGGGAACTAATGAAAAACTGTTTTTT. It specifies CASTEQGTNEKLFF.

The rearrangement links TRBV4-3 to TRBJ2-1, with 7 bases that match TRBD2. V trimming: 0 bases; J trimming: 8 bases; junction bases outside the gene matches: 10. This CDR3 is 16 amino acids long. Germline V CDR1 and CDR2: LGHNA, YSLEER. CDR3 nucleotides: TGCGCCAGCAGCCAAGATCGAGGGACTACAACCCATGAGCAGTTCTTC. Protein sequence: CASSQDRGTTTHEQFF.

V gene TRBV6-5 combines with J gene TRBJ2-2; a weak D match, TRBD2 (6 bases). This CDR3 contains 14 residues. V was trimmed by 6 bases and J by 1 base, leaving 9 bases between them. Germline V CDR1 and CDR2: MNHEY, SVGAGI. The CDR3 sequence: CASRRGRNTGELFF. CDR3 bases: TGTGCCAGCAGGCGGGGCCGGAACACCGGGGAGCTGTTTTTT.